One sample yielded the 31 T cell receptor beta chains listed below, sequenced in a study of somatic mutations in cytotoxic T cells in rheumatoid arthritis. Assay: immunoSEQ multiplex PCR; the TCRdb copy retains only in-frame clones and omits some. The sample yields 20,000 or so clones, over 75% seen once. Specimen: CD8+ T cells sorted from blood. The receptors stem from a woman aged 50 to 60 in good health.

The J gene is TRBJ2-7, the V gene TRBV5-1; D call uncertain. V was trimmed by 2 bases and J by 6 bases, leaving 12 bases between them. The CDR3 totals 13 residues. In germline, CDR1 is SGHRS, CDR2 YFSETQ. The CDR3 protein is CASSFSDPTEQYF. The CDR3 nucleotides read TGCGCCAGCAGCTTCTCGGACCCTACCGAGCAGTACTTC.

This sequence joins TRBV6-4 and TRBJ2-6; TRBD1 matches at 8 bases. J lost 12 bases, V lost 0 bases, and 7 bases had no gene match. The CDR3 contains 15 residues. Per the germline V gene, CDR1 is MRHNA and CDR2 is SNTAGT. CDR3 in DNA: TGTGCCAGCAGTGACTCTCAGGGGGCGCCAGCCGTCCTGACTTTC. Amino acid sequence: CASSDSQGAPAVLTF.

CDR3 amino acids: CAWSLSSGSYEQYF. The DNA for the CDR3 is TGTGCCTGGAGCCTCTCTAGCGGCTCCTACGAGCAGTACTTC. The rearrangement links TRBV30 to TRBJ2-7; 7 positions agree with TRBD2. CDR3 length: 14 amino acids. With 3 bases clipped from V and 0 bases from J, the junction kept 5 bases outside the gene matches. CDR1 and CDR2 (germline): GTSNPN, SVGIG (reference sequence). Looking up the rest from reference TRBV30 and TRBJ2-7 gives the full variable domain: SQTIHQWPATLVQPVGSPLSLECTVEGTSNPNLYWYRQAAGRGLQLLFYSVGIGQISSEVPQNLSASRPQDRQFILSSKKLLLSDSGFYLCAWSLSSGSYEQYFGPGTRLTVT.

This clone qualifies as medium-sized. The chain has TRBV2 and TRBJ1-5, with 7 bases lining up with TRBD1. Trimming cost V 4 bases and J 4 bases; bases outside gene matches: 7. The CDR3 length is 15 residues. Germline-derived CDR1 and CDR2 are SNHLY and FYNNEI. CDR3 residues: CASSGDRAQNQPQHF. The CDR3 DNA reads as TGTGCCAGCAGTGGCGACAGGGCCCAAAATCAGCCCCAGCATTTT.

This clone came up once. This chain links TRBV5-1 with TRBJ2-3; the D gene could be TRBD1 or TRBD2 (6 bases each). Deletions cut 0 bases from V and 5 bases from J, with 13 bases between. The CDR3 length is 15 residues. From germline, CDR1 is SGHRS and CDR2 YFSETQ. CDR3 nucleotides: TGCGCCAGCAGCTTGGTGGGTGGAGGGGGAGATACGCAGTATTTT. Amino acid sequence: CASSLVGGGGDTQYF.

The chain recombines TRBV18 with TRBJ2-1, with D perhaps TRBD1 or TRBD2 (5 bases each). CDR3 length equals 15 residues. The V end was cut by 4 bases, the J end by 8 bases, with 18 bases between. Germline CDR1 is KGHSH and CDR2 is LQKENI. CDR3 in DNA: TGTGCCAGCTCACGGGACGGGAACCTTTGGGATGAGCAGTTCTTC. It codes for CASSRDGNLWDEQFF. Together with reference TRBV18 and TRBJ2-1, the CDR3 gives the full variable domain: NAGVMQNPRHLVRRRGQEARLRCSPMKGHSHVYWYRQLPEEGLKFMVYLQKENIIDESGMPKERFSAEFPKEGPSILRIQQVVRGDSAAYFCASSRDGNLWDEQFFGPGTRLTVL.

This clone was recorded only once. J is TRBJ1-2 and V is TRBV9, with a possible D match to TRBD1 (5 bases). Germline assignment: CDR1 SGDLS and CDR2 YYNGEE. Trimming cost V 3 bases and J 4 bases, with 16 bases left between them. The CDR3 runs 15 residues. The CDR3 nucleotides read TGTGCCAGCAGCGCCTCCGGGGGGACCCTCTATGGCTACACCTTC. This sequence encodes CASSASGGTLYGYTF.

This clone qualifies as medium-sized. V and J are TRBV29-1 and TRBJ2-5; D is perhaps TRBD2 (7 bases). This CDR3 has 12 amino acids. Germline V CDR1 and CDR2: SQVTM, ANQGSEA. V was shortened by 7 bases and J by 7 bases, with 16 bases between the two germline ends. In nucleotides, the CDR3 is TGCAGCGCTGAGGGGGGGCTCGGGACCCAGTACTTC. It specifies CSAEGGLGTQYF.

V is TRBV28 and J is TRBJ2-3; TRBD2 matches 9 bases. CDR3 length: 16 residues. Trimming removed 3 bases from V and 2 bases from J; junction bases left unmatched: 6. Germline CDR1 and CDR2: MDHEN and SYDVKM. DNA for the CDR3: TGTGCCAGCAGTTTTGTGATAGCGGGGGCCACAGATACGCAGTATTTT. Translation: CASSFVIAGATDTQYF. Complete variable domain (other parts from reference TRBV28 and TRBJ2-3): DVKVTQSSRYLVKRTGEKVFLECVQDMDHENMFWYRQDPGLGLRLIYFSYDVKMKEKGDIPEGYSVSREKKERFSLILESASTNQTSMYLCASSFVIAGATDTQYFGPGTRLTVL.

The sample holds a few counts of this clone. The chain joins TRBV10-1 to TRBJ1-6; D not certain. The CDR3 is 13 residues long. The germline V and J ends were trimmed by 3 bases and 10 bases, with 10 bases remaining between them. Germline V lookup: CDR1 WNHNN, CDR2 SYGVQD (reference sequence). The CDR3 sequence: CASSDRAISPLHF. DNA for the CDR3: TGCGCCAGCAGTGATAGGGCCATCTCACCCCTCCACTTT.

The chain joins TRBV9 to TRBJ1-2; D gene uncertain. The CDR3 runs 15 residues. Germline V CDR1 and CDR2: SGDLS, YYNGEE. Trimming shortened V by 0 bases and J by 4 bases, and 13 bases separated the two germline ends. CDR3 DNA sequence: TGTGCCAGCAGCGTAGGACCCGGGGTGGCCTATGGCTACACCTTC. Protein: CASSVGPGVAYGYTF.

The CDR3, as DNA: TGTGCCAGCAGTGAAAGCAGACAGGGGGTAAAAAATGGCTACACCTTC. Its translation: CASSESRQGVKNGYTF. The chain is built from TRBV2 and TRBJ1-2, with 9 bases aligning to TRBD1. Trimming took 2 bases from V and 6 from J; bases not matched to a gene: 10. The CDR3 runs 16 residues. Germline V gene sequence: CDR1 SNHLY, CDR2 FYNNEI.

This chain's CDR3 is CASSQATGWNEQFF. CDR3 in DNA: TGCGCCAGCAGCCAAGCAACCGGGTGGAATGAGCAGTTCTTC. The chain links TRBV4-3 to TRBJ2-1; D unresolved. Germline V gene lookup returns CDR1 LGHNA and CDR2 YSLEER. Trimming removed 1 base at V and 7 bases at J, with 11 bases between. The CDR3 is 14 residues long.

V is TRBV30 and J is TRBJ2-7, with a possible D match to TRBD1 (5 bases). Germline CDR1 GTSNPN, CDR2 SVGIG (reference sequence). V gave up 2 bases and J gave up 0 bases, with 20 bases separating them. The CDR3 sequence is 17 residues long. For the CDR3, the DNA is TGTGCCTGGAGTCCCTCCATCCAAGACAGCGACTCCTACGAGCAGTACTTC. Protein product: CAWSPSIQDSDSYEQYF.

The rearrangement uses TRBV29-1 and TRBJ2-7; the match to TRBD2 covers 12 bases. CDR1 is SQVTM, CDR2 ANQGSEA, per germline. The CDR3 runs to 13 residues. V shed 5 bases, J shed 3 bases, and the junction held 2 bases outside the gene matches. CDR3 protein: CSVMTSGSYEQYF. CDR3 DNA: TGCAGCGTTATGACTAGCGGGAGCTACGAGCAGTACTTC.

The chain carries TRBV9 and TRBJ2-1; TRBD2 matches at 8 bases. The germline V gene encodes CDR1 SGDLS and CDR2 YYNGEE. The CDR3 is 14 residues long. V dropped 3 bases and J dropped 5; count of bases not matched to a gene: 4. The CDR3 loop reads CASSGAGGNNEQFF. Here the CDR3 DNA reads TGTGCCAGCAGCGGGGCGGGGGGAAACAATGAGCAGTTCTTC.

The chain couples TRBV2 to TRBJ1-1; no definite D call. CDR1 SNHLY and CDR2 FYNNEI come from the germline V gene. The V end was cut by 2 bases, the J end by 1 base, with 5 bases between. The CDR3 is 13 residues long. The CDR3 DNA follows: TGTGCCAGCAGTGAACGGGGGAACACTGAAGCTTTCTTT. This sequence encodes CASSERGNTEAFF.

DNA of the CDR3: TGTGCCAGCGGAGGGAGGGGGGGGAACACTGAAGCTTTCTTT. Residues: CASGGRGGNTEAFF. The chain carries TRBV16 and TRBJ1-1, with TRBD1 as a possible D gene (6 bases). The V and J ends lost 8 bases and 1 base respectively, with 14 bases between them. Germline CDR1 KGHSY, CDR2 FQNENV. This CDR3 has 14 residues.

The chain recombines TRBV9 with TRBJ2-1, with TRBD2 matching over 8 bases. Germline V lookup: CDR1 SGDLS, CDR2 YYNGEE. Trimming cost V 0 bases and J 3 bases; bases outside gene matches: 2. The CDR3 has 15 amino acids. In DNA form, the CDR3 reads TGTGCCAGCAGCGTAGACGGGGGGGGCTACAATGAGCAGTTCTTC. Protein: CASSVDGGGYNEQFF.

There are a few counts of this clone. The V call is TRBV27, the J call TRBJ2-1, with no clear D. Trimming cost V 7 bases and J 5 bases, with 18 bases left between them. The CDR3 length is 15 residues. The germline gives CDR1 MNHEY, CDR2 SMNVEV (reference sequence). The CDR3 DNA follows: TGTGCCAGCATAGGTTTTGACTCCATCAACAATGAGCAGTTCTTC. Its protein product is CASIGFDSINNEQFF.

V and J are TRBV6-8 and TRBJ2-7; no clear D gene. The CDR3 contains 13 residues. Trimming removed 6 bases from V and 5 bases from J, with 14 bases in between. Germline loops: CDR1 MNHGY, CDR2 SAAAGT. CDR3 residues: CASSPLHAHEQYF. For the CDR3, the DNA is TGTGCCAGCAGCCCGCTTCATGCCCACGAGCAGTACTTC.

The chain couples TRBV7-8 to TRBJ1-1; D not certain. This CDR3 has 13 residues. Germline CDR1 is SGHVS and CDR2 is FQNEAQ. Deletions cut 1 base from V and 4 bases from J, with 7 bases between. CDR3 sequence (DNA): TGTGCCAGCAGCTTAGGAGGTCGCACTGAAGCTTTCTTT. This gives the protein CASSLGGRTEAFF.

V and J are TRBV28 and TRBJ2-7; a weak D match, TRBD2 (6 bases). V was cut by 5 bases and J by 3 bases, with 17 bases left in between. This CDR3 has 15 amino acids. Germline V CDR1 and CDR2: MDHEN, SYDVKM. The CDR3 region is CASSKLGTRLYEQYF. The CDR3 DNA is TGTGCCAGCAGTAAATTAGGGACTCGTCTCTACGAGCAGTACTTC.

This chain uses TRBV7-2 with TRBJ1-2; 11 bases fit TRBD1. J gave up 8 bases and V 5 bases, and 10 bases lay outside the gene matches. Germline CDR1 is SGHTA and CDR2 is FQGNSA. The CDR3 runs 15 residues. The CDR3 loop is CASSHPPGQGVGYTF. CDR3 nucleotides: TGTGCCAGCAGCCATCCTCCGGGACAGGGGGTAGGCTACACCTTC.

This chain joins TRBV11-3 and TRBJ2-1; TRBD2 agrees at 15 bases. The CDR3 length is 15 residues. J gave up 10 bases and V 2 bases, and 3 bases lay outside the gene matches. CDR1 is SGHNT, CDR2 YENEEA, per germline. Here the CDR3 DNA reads TGTGCCAGCAGCTTATCGGGACTAGCGGGAGGAGAGCAGTTCTTC. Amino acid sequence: CASSLSGLAGGEQFF.

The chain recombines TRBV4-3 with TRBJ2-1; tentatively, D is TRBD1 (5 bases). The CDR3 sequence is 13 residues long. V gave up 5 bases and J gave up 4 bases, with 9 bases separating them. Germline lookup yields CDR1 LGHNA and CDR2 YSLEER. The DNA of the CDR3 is TGCGCCAGCAGCAACCAGGGATACAATGAGCAGTTCTTC. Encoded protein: CASSNQGYNEQFF.

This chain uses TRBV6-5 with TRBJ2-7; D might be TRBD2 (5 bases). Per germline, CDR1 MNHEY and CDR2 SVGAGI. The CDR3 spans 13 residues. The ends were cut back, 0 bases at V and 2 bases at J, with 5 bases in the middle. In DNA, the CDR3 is TGTGCCAGCAGTTACTCGGGAGCCTACGAGCAGTACTTC. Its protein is CASSYSGAYEQYF.

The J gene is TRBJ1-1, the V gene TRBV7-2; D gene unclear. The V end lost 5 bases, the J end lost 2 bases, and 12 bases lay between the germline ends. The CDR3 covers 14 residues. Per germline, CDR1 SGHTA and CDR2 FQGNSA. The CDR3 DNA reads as TGTGCCAGCAGCGCAATCGGGGAAAACACTGAAGCTTTCTTT. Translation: CASSAIGENTEAFF.

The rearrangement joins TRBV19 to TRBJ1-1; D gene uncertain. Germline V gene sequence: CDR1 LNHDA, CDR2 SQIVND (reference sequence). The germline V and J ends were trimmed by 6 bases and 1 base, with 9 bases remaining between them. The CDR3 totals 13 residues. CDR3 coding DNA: TGTGCCAGTAGGAAGGATCGGAACACTGAAGCTTTCTTT. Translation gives CASRKDRNTEAFF.

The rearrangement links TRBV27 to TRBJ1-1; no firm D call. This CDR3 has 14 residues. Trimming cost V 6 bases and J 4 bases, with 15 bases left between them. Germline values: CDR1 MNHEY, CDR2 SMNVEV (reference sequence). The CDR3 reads CASRPPSPFTEAFF. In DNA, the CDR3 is TGTGCCAGCAGACCTCCCTCTCCTTTCACTGAAGCTTTCTTT.

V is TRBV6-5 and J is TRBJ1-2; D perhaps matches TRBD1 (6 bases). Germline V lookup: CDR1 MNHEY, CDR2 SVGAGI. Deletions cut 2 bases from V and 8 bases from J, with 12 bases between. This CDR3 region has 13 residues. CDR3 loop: CASSYRGGAGYTF. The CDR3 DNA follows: TGTGCCAGCAGTTACCGAGGGGGAGCCGGCTACACCTTC.